Listed here are 30 T cell receptor beta chains from one sample, sequenced in a study of blood T cell repertoires in COVID-19. Sequencing used immunoSEQ multiplex PCR; TCRdb keeps in-frame clones, though not all of them. The repertoire consists of 150,000 or so clones, with about 85% occurring once and the leading ten covering around 0.99%. The specimen was peripheral blood. The source of these receptors is a man between 18 and 35 years old with acute or convalescent COVID-19.

The chain combines TRBV28 with TRBJ1-6; no firm D call. CDR3 length: 18 residues. Germline CDR1 and CDR2: MDHEN and SYDVKM. Trimming left V 2 bases short and J 7 bases short, with 21 bases between. The CDR3 is CASSLEGPSRHLNSPLHF. The CDR3 region has the DNA TGTGCCAGCAGTTTAGAGGGTCCTAGTAGGCATTTGAATTCACCCCTCCACTTT.

The V and J genes are TRBV5-8 and TRBJ1-2, with 10 bases that match TRBD1. CDR1 SGHTS and CDR2 YDEGEE come from the germline V gene. V shed 5 bases and J 1 base; nucleotides not matched to a gene: 8. The CDR3 is 16 residues long. Here the CDR3 reads CASSPRQGAFNYGYTF. In nucleotides, the CDR3 is TGTGCCAGCAGTCCCCGACAGGGGGCGTTTAACTATGGCTACACCTTC. Variable domain in full (rest from reference TRBV5-8 and TRBJ1-2): EAGVTQSPTHLIKTRGQQATLRCSPISGHTSVYWYQQALGLGLQFLLWYDEGEERNRGNFPPRFSGRQFPNYSSELNVNALELEDSALYLCASSPRQGAFNYGYTFGSGTRLTVV.

This clone was observed once. CDR3 protein: CASSLTGTSNEQFF. CDR3 DNA: TGTGCCAGCAGCTTGACCGGGACTAGTAATGAGCAGTTCTTC. The chain has TRBV7-9 and TRBJ2-1; 8 bases fit TRBD2. CDR3 size: 14 residues. The germline V gene encodes CDR1 SEHNR and CDR2 FQNEAQ (reference sequence). The trim removed 3 bases at V and 7 bases at J, leaving 5 bases unmatched.

This chain links TRBV7-7 with TRBJ2-5, with D possibly TRBD1 on 5 matching bases. Germline lookup yields CDR1 SSHAT and CDR2 FNYEAQ (reference sequence). The V and J ends lost 1 base and 1 base respectively, with 10 bases between them. The CDR3 loop spans 15 amino acids. CDR3 DNA: TGTGCCAGCAGCTTAGAGCTTGGGGCCCAAGAGACCCAGTACTTC. Residues: CASSLELGAQETQYF. Full variable domain (rest looked up from reference TRBV7-7 and TRBJ2-5): GAGVSQSPRYKVTKRGQDVTLRCDPISSHATLYWYQQALGQGPEFLTYFNYEAQPDKSGLPSDRFSAERPEGSISTLTIQRTEQRDSAMYRCASSLELGAQETQYFGPGTRLLVL.

This clone occurred a few times. The chain combines TRBV7-2 with TRBJ1-1; D remains ambiguous. V lost 5 bases, J lost 4 bases, and 17 bases lay in between. The CDR3 runs to 15 residues. From germline, CDR1 is SGHTA and CDR2 FQGNSA. The CDR3 DNA reads TGTGCCAGCAGCCCAAGAAGTAACAGACCCACTGAAGCTTTCTTT. Protein sequence: CASSPRSNRPTEAFF.

In its sample, this clone was seen a few times. The V and J genes are TRBV19 and TRBJ1-2, with TRBD1 matching 10 bases. CDR1 is LNHDA, CDR2 SQIVND, per germline (reference sequence). The CDR3 spans 15 residues. V lost 4 bases and J lost 0; bases outside the gene matches: 2. The CDR3 nucleotides read TGTGCCAGTAGTACGGGACAGGGGACTAACTATGGCTACACCTTC. It is translated as CASSTGQGTNYGYTF.

This clone was observed a single time. This chain uses TRBV6-5 with TRBJ1-2; D remains unclear. Between the trimmed V and J ends, which lost 6 bases and 4 bases, there was a span of 15 bases. In germline, CDR1 is MNHEY, CDR2 SVGAGI. This CDR3 is built from 14 residues. The CDR3 loop is CASSPAVRSYGYTF. The DNA for the CDR3 is TGTGCCAGCAGCCCCGCTGTGAGGTCCTATGGCTACACCTTC.

V is TRBV10-3 and J is TRBJ2-3; 10 bases align to TRBD1. The CDR3 runs to 15 residues. Trimming at V came to 6 bases and at J to 4 bases, leaving 7 bases not matched to a gene. Germline assignment: CDR1 ENHRY and CDR2 SYGVKD. Here the CDR3 reads CAISGDRGNADTQYF. The CDR3, as DNA: TGTGCCATCAGCGGGGACAGGGGAAACGCAGATACGCAGTATTTT.

DNA of the CDR3: TGTGCCAGCAGTGACTCGGCGGGGTCCAATGAGCAGTTCTTC. Residues: CASSDSAGSNEQFF. This sequence joins TRBV6-4 and TRBJ2-1, with D possibly TRBD2 on 6 matching bases. The ends were cut back, 0 bases at V and 6 bases at J, with 9 bases in the middle. The CDR3 sequence is 14 residues long. CDR1 is MRHNA and CDR2 is SNTAGT in the germline V gene.

The CDR3 region is CASSPRLGRLDNSPLHF. CDR3 sequence (DNA): TGTGCCAGCAGCCCACGACTGGGGAGACTAGATAATTCACCCCTCCACTTT. The chain links TRBV7-2 to TRBJ1-6; D remains unclear. V dropped 5 bases and J dropped 5 bases, with 19 bases sitting between them. The CDR3 has 17 amino acids. Germline-derived CDR1 and CDR2 are SGHTA and FQGNSA.

The chain uses TRBV27 and TRBJ1-2; D unclear. This CDR3 has 13 amino acids. V lost 5 bases and J 4 bases, leaving 11 bases between the germline ends. Germline lookup yields CDR1 MNHEY and CDR2 SMNVEV (reference sequence). CDR3: CASSPAYPYGYTF. The CDR3 bases are TGTGCCAGCAGTCCCGCCTATCCCTATGGCTACACCTTC.

V is TRBV2 and J is TRBJ2-5, with TRBD2 matching 9 bases. Germline CDR1 SNHLY, CDR2 FYNNEI. The CDR3 length is 17 residues. V trimming: 2 bases; J trimming: 3 bases; junction bases outside the gene matches: 10. The CDR3 sequence is CASSELRGASGEETQYF. In DNA, the CDR3 is TGTGCCAGCAGTGAACTCCGGGGGGCTAGCGGGGAAGAGACCCAGTACTTC.

This rearrangement joins TRBV7-9 to TRBJ2-7; 11 bases are a match to TRBD1. CDR1 and CDR2 (germline): SEHNR, FQNEAQ (reference sequence). V shed 5 bases, J shed 2 bases, and the junction held 5 bases outside the gene matches. CDR3 length equals 15 residues. This chain's CDR3 is CASSRGTGGPYEQYF. For the CDR3, the DNA is TGTGCCAGCAGCCGCGGGACAGGGGGACCCTACGAGCAGTACTTC.

V usage is TRBV29-1 and J usage is TRBJ2-5, with 10 bases identical to TRBD2. With V trimmed by 4 bases and J by 4 bases, 9 bases remained unmatched. The CDR3 spans 15 residues. From germline, CDR1 is SQVTM and CDR2 ANQGSEA. CDR3 nucleotides: TGCAGCGTTGCCAGCGGGGGGGGTGAAGGAGAGACCCAGTACTTC. Its translation is CSVASGGGEGETQYF.

The genes are TRBV10-3 and TRBJ1-1, with D possibly being TRBD1 (6 bases). The ends were cut back, 4 bases at V and 1 base at J, with 10 bases in the middle. Germline loops: CDR1 ENHRY, CDR2 SYGVKD. The CDR3 totals 14 residues. The CDR3 loop is CAISGGRGNTEAFF. The CDR3 DNA reads TGTGCCATCAGTGGGGGGCGCGGGAACACTGAAGCTTTCTTT.

This chain links TRBV3-1 (or the pseudogene TRBV3-2) with TRBJ2-3; a weak D match, TRBD2 (6 bases). Germline assignment: CDR1 LGHDT and CDR2 YNNKEL (reference sequence). This CDR3 region has 14 residues. Trimming pared 3 bases from V and 1 base from J, leaving 8 bases between. The CDR3 bases are TGTGCCAGCAGCCAGGGACTCGGCACAGATACGCAGTATTTT. This sequence encodes CASSQGLGTDTQYF.

CDR3 DNA: TGTGCCAGCAGCCGACAACTAGCGGGGGGGCATGAGACCCAGTACTTC. Its translation is CASSRQLAGGHETQYF. The chain employs TRBV4-2 and TRBJ2-5; 13 bases match TRBD2. Per the germline V gene, CDR1 is LGHNA and CDR2 is YNFKEQ. Trimming took 4 bases from V and 5 from J; bases not matched to a gene: 7. CDR3 length equals 16 residues.

The J gene is TRBJ2-3, the V gene TRBV2, with TRBD1 matching over 8 bases. CDR3 length equals 17 residues. Germline assignment: CDR1 SNHLY and CDR2 FYNNEI. J lost 3 bases, V lost 8 bases, and 16 bases had no gene match. CDR3 coding DNA: TGTGCCAGCGGTACAAGTCTAGGGACAGGTTTGACAGATACGCAGTATTTT. Translating gives CASGTSLGTGLTDTQYF.

CDR3 in DNA: TGTGCCAGCAGCCATCTGGAGGGGAGGGAGACCCAGTACTTC. Translation: CASSHLEGRETQYF. V is TRBV3-1 (or the pseudogene TRBV3-2) and J is TRBJ2-5, with a possible D match to TRBD2 (6 bases). Germline V lookup: CDR1 LGHDT, CDR2 YNNKEL (reference sequence). CDR3 length: 14 amino acids. V was pared by 3 bases and J by 5 bases, with 13 bases between.

The chain carries TRBV9 and TRBJ1-2; maybe TRBD1 (5 bases). CDR1 is SGDLS and CDR2 is YYNGEE in the germline V gene. The V end lost 4 bases, the J end lost 0 bases, and 13 bases lay between the germline ends. This CDR3 region has 15 residues. CDR3 loop: CASSIQGSPNYGYTF. The CDR3 nucleotides are TGTGCCAGCAGCATCCAGGGCTCCCCTAACTATGGCTACACCTTC.

V and J are TRBV7-2 and TRBJ1-4, with TRBD1 matching over 8 bases. CDR3 length equals 15 residues. The germline V gene has CDR1 SGHTA and CDR2 FQGNSA. Trimming took 5 bases from V and 1 from J; bases not matched to a gene: 3. CDR3 amino acids: CASSVRGRTNEKLFF. In DNA, the CDR3 is TGTGCCAGCAGCGTCAGGGGGCGAACTAATGAAAAACTGTTTTTT.

The rearrangement uses TRBV5-3 and TRBJ2-5, with D perhaps matching TRBD2 (6 bases). TRBV5-3 is assigned to the ORF class and has an uncertain function. V was cut by 3 bases and J by 3 bases, with 12 bases left in between. This CDR3 is 14 amino acids long. The CDR3: CARSCGILEETQYF. Written as DNA, the CDR3 is TGTGCCAGAAGCTGCGGGATACTGGAAGAGACCCAGTACTTC.

V is TRBV29-1 and J is TRBJ2-5; 7 bases map to TRBD1. The CDR3 sequence is 12 residues long. Germline loops: CDR1 SQVTM, CDR2 ANQGSEA. With V trimmed by 6 bases and J by 2 bases, 3 bases remained unmatched. The CDR3 reads CSVGQLQETQYF. In DNA, the CDR3 is TGCAGCGTGGGACAGTTACAAGAGACCCAGTACTTC.

V usage is TRBV30 and J usage is TRBJ2-7, with TRBD1 matching over 9 bases. Germline CDR1 reads GTSNPN; CDR2 reads SVGIG (reference sequence). This CDR3 has 15 amino acids. V was pared by 3 bases and J by 4 bases, with 10 bases of the junction left unmatched. DNA for the CDR3: TGTGCCTGGAGCCCAAGACCGGGACAGGGTTACGAGCAGTACTTC. This sequence encodes CAWSPRPGQGYEQYF.

CDR3 nucleotides: TGTGCCAGCTCATCGGACTTTACTAGCGGGGGCACAGATACGCAGTATTTT. It translates to CASSSDFTSGGTDTQYF. The chain has TRBV18 and TRBJ2-3; TRBD2 agrees at 10 bases. The CDR3 contains 17 residues. Germline CDR1 reads KGHSH; CDR2 reads LQKENI. V gave up 5 bases and J gave up 1 base; unmatched junction bases: 9. Together with reference TRBV18 and TRBJ2-3, the CDR3 gives the full variable domain: NAGVMQNPRHLVRRRGQEARLRCSPMKGHSHVYWYRQLPEEGLKFMVYLQKENIIDESGMPKERFSAEFPKEGPSILRIQQVVRGDSAAYFCASSSDFTSGGTDTQYFGPGTRLTVL.

A word on this clone: Other DNA sequences in the sample encode the same CDR3. The J gene is TRBJ1-1, the V gene TRBV9; unclear D gene. Trimming pared 2 bases from V and 1 base from J, leaving 6 bases between. Germline V gives CDR1 SGDLS, CDR2 YYNGEE. The CDR3 runs to 13 residues. The CDR3 DNA is TGTGCCAGCAGCGTGGCCCAGAACACTGAAGCTTTCTTT. It yields the protein CASSVAQNTEAFF.

V usage is TRBV4-1 and J usage is TRBJ1-1; TRBD1 matches 7 bases. Trimming removed 1 base from V and 9 bases from J; junction bases left unmatched: 5. The CDR3 spans 13 residues. The germline V gene encodes CDR1 MGHRA and CDR2 YSYEKL. CDR3 sequence: CASSQGLDRQAFF. The CDR3 nucleotides read TGCGCCAGCAGCCAAGGATTGGACAGGCAAGCTTTCTTT.

This rearrangement joins TRBV19 to TRBJ1-6; tentative D call: TRBD1 (6 bases). The V and J ends lost 8 bases and 3 bases respectively, with 14 bases between them. CDR1 LNHDA and CDR2 SQIVND come from the germline V gene (reference sequence). The CDR3 totals 15 residues. CDR3 loop: CASARGGDYNSPLHF. The CDR3 DNA reads as TGTGCCAGTGCCAGGGGCGGTGACTATAATTCACCCCTCCACTTT.

The V and J genes are TRBV13 and TRBJ1-6, with D unresolved. Germline V gene lookup returns CDR1 PRHDT and CDR2 FYEKMQ (reference sequence). The CDR3 extends over 14 amino acids. The V end lost 6 bases, the J end lost 2 bases, and 8 bases lay between the germline ends. The CDR3 reads CASRSGTYNSPLHF. In nucleotides, the CDR3 is TGTGCCAGCAGGTCCGGGACCTATAATTCACCCCTCCACTTT.

The rearrangement links TRBV7-8 to TRBJ2-1; a possible D gene is TRBD1 (6 bases). CDR1 SGHVS and CDR2 FQNEAQ come from the germline V gene. Trimming pared 4 bases from V and 9 bases from J, leaving 16 bases between. The CDR3 extends over 14 amino acids. The CDR3 here is CASSSRREGGEQFF. CDR3 coding DNA: TGTGCCAGCAGCTCTCGAAGGGAAGGGGGTGAGCAGTTCTTC.